Following are 5 T cell receptor beta chains from one sample sequenced in a study of cytomegalovirus exposure and HLA in healthy donors. PCR involved 60 Vbeta and 13 Jbeta primers. Sequencing used immunoSEQ multiplex PCR; TCRdb keeps in-frame clones, though not all of them. The repertoire holds roughly 200,000 clones, more than 85% seen once, with less than 1.2% in the top ten. Sequenced: PBMCs. These receptors originate from a woman in her late teens or twenties in good health and CMV-seronegative.

Here the CDR3 DNA reads TGTGCAAGTCGCTTAGGTGGTGGTAGCGGTGCCAAAAACATTCAGTACTTC. This sequence encodes CASRLGGGSGAKNIQYF. The chain has TRBV12-2 and TRBJ2-4; TRBD2, the D gene given by the table, was not confirmed from the DNA. TRBV12-2 is assigned pseudogene status. The CDR3 totals 17 residues.

V and J are TRBV5-6 and TRBJ1-4; maybe TRBD1 (6 bases). Germline values: CDR1 SGHDT, CDR2 YYEEEE. Trimming stripped 1 base from V and 3 bases from J, with 10 bases between. The CDR3 extends over 15 amino acids. The CDR3 nucleotides read TGTGCCAGCAGCTTGCTAGGGGGGGCTAATGAAAAACTGTTTTTT. Protein product: CASSLLGGANEKLFF.

This clone was counted between two and nine times. V gene TRBV21-1 combines with J gene TRBJ1-2; the table's D call, TRBD1, has no DNA check behind it. TRBV21-1 is termed a pseudogene. The length of the CDR3 is 14 residues. The CDR3 nucleotides read TGTGCCAGCAGCAGCAGGGGGATTAACTATGGCTACACCTTC. Translating gives CASSSRGINYGYTF.

The chain is built from TRBV6-6 and TRBJ2-1, with 12 bases identical to TRBD2. In germline, CDR1 is MNHNY, CDR2 SVGAGI (reference sequence). The CDR3 covers 15 residues. V dropped 2 bases and J dropped 6; count of bases not matched to a gene: 2. The CDR3 is CASSYLAGGPNEQFF. Written as DNA, the CDR3 is TGTGCCAGCAGTTACCTAGCGGGGGGGCCCAATGAGCAGTTCTTC.

The chain joins TRBV5-1 to TRBJ1-3, with 8 bases matching TRBD1. There are 15 residues in the CDR3. J lost 4 bases, V lost 0 bases, and 3 bases had no gene match. Germline V gene sequence: CDR1 SGHRS, CDR2 YFSETQ. The DNA for the CDR3 is TGCGCCAGCAGCTTGGGGGGACAGGACGGAAACACCATATATTTT. Translating gives CASSLGGQDGNTIYF.